The 31 T cell receptor beta chains listed next were all sequenced from one sample in a study of blood T cell repertoires in COVID-19. Sequenced by immunoSEQ multiplex PCR; TCRdb stores in-frame clones only, minus some. The sample yields approximately 250,000 clones, roughly 86% seen once. Material: PBMCs or T cells enriched from blood (not recorded which). The receptor source for this set is a woman aged 25 to 39 who had recovered from COVID-19.

The chain recombines TRBV7-6 with TRBJ1-1; no definite D call. Germline CDR1 reads SGHVS; CDR2 reads FNYEAQ. The germline V and J ends were trimmed by 3 bases and 3 bases, with 11 bases remaining between them. This CDR3 is built from 14 residues. CDR3 amino acids: CASSFGLEDTEAFF. For the CDR3, the DNA is TGTGCCAGCAGCTTCGGTCTAGAAGACACTGAAGCTTTCTTT.

The chain links TRBV2 to TRBJ2-1; D remains unclear. The germline V gene has CDR1 SNHLY and CDR2 FYNNEI. V lost 8 bases, J lost 9 bases, and 11 bases lay in between. The CDR3 runs to 11 residues. The CDR3, as DNA: TGTGCCAGCGCTTACTCGGGTGAGCAGTTCTTC. It codes for CASAYSGEQFF.

This rearrangement joins TRBV10-1 to TRBJ1-2, with D perhaps matching TRBD1 (5 bases). Trimming took off 9 bases at V and 4 bases at J, with 12 bases between the two ends. CDR3 length: 12 residues. Germline assignment: CDR1 WNHNN and CDR2 SYGVQD (reference sequence). The CDR3 here is CARLTDLYGYTF. The CDR3 nucleotides are TGCGCCAGGCTGACAGACCTCTATGGCTACACCTTC.

The chain employs TRBV3-1 (or the pseudogene TRBV3-2) and TRBJ2-3, with D hard to call. This CDR3 contains 14 residues. From germline, CDR1 is LGHDT and CDR2 YNNKEL (reference sequence). Trimming took off 4 bases at V and 2 bases at J, with 10 bases between the two ends. Written as DNA, the CDR3 is TGTGCCAGCAGCCTGTCCCCCTCCACAGATACGCAGTATTTT. Protein sequence: CASSLSPSTDTQYF.

V usage is TRBV20-1 and J usage is TRBJ2-1, with 11 bases lining up with TRBD2. Germline loops: CDR1 DFQATT, CDR2 SNEGSKA (reference sequence). V lost 3 bases to trimming and J lost 6 bases; unmatched junction nucleotides: 19. This CDR3 has 19 amino acids. The CDR3 region is CSASTSGSPKPLWFNEQFF. CDR3 nucleotide sequence: TGCAGTGCTAGTACTAGCGGGAGTCCTAAACCCTTGTGGTTCAATGAGCAGTTCTTC.

The rearrangement uses TRBV7-9 and TRBJ2-1, with D possibly TRBD1 on 5 matching bases. The CDR3 is 12 amino acids. Deletions cut 3 bases from V and 14 bases from J, with 14 bases between. In germline, CDR1 is SEHNR, CDR2 FQNEAQ (reference sequence). The CDR3 DNA reads TGTGCCAGCAGCTTGGCAGGGTATATGGAGTTCTTC. It yields the protein CASSLAGYMEFF.

The chain carries TRBV10-2 and TRBJ1-2; D gene ambiguous. V was cut by 3 bases and J by 8 bases, with 10 bases left in between. The CDR3 runs 12 residues. Germline V lookup: CDR1 WSHSY, CDR2 SAAADI. This CDR3 reads CASSDRVEGYTF. The CDR3 DNA follows: TGCGCCAGCAGTGATCGAGTTGAGGGCTACACCTTC.

The CDR3 region has the DNA TGCGCCAGCAGGGAAGCGGGAGCCTACAATGAGCAGTTCTTC. This gives the protein CASREAGAYNEQFF. The rearrangement uses TRBV5-1 and TRBJ2-1; TRBD2 matches 8 bases. Per germline, CDR1 SGHRS and CDR2 YFSETQ. The CDR3 runs to 14 residues. The ends lost 5 bases at V and 2 bases at J; junction bases unmatched: 3. Complete variable domain (other parts from reference TRBV5-1 and TRBJ2-1): KAGVTQTPRYLIKTRGQQVTLSCSPISGHRSVSWYQQTPGQGLQFLFEYFSETQRNKGNFPGRFSGRQFSNSRSEMNVSTLELGDSALYLCASREAGAYNEQFFGPGTRLTVL.

This clone occurred once. This chain joins TRBV11-3 and TRBJ1-6, with TRBD1 matching 9 bases. This CDR3 is built from 14 residues. With V trimmed by 3 bases and J by 10 bases, 4 bases remained unmatched. Germline CDR1 reads SGHNT; CDR2 reads YENEEA. This CDR3 reads CASSLGQGTSPLHF. The CDR3 nucleotides read TGTGCCAGCAGCTTGGGACAGGGCACATCACCCCTCCACTTT. Complete variable domain (other parts from reference TRBV11-3 and TRBJ1-6): EAGVVQSPRYKIIEKKQPVAFWCNPISGHNTLYWYLQNLGQGPELLIRYENEEAVDDSQLPKDRFSAERLKGVDSTLKIQPAELGDSAVYLCASSLGQGTSPLHFGNGTRLTVT.

The chain combines TRBV5-6 with TRBJ1-2; the match to TRBD1 covers 7 bases. Looked up from germline, CDR1 is SGHDT and CDR2 is YYEEEE. There are 11 residues in the CDR3. The V and J ends lost 5 bases and 8 bases, in that order; junction bases with no gene match: 3. The CDR3 nucleotides read TGTGCCAGCAGATACAGGGGCGGCTACACCTTC. This translates into CASRYRGGYTF.

V gene TRBV25-1 combines with J gene TRBJ2-6; possibly TRBD1 for D (6 bases). This CDR3 is built from 15 residues. Germline CDR1 reads MGHDK; CDR2 reads SYGVNS. V lost 8 bases, J lost 1 base, and 12 bases lay in between. The CDR3 here is CASGLTGSGANVLTF. The CDR3 DNA is TGTGCCAGCGGATTGACAGGATCTGGGGCCAACGTCCTGACTTTC.

The V and J genes are TRBV30 and TRBJ1-1; D is undetermined. Germline V lookup: CDR1 GTSNPN, CDR2 SVGIG (reference sequence). The CDR3 spans 12 residues. Between the trimmed V and J ends, which lost 4 bases and 5 bases, there was a span of 11 bases. The CDR3 here is CAWTVRGTEAFF. The CDR3 nucleotides are TGTGCCTGGACTGTTCGAGGGACTGAAGCTTTCTTT.

This rearrangement joins TRBV4-1 to TRBJ1-1, with 11 bases aligning to TRBD1. V was clipped by 1 base and J by 6 bases; unmatched bases: 4. From germline, CDR1 is MGHRA and CDR2 YSYEKL. The CDR3 spans 15 residues. The DNA of the CDR3 is TGCGCCAGCAGCCAAGCCGGACAGGGGGCTTCTGAAGCTTTCTTT. Translating gives CASSQAGQGASEAFF.

The CDR3 sequence: CASSLGASGGMDEQFF. In DNA, the CDR3 is TGCGCCAGCAGCTTGGGGGCTAGCGGGGGGATGGATGAGCAGTTCTTC. This sequence joins TRBV5-1 and TRBJ2-1; 11 positions agree with TRBD2. Germline loops: CDR1 SGHRS, CDR2 YFSETQ. The V segment lost 0 bases and the J segment 8 bases; nucleotides outside the gene matches: 7. CDR3 size: 16 residues.

The CDR3 sequence is CASSPGTGGADGELFF. The CDR3 coding sequence is TGCGCCAGCAGCCCCGGGACAGGGGGCGCGGACGGGGAGCTGTTTTTT. This chain links TRBV4-1 with TRBJ2-2; 12 bases map to TRBD1. Germline loops: CDR1 MGHRA, CDR2 YSYEKL. V lost 4 bases to trimming and J lost 7 bases; unmatched junction nucleotides: 7. CDR3 length: 16 residues.

V gene TRBV27 combines with J gene TRBJ1-5; 7 nucleotides agree with TRBD1. Germline CDR1 reads MNHEY; CDR2 reads SMNVEV (reference sequence). There are 15 residues in the CDR3. Trimming removed 7 bases from V and 6 bases from J; junction bases left unmatched: 12. CDR3 residues: CASKPQAGGIQPQHF. The CDR3 DNA reads as TGTGCCAGCAAGCCCCAGGCAGGGGGTATTCAGCCCCAGCATTTT.

The rearrangement links TRBV27 to TRBJ2-1, with D perhaps TRBD2 (6 bases). The CDR3 length is 13 residues. Trimming removed 4 bases from V and 8 bases from J, with 12 bases in between. Germline CDR1 MNHEY, CDR2 SMNVEV (reference sequence). For the CDR3, the DNA is TGTGCCAGCAGTTCCCAGCGGGCGGATGAGCAGTTCTTC. Translating gives CASSSQRADEQFF.

The gene calls are TRBV9 and TRBJ1-2, with D tentatively TRBD1 (5 bases). The germline CDR1 and CDR2 sequences are SGDLS and YYNGEE. This CDR3 is 17 amino acids long. Trimming cost V 4 bases and J 4 bases, with 23 bases left between them. The CDR3 sequence: CASSPWMGNAGPYGYTF. Written as DNA, the CDR3 is TGTGCCAGCAGCCCCTGGATGGGAAATGCAGGGCCCTATGGCTACACCTTC.

V gene TRBV7-7 combines with J gene TRBJ2-2, with D possibly TRBD2 on 6 matching bases. The CDR3 consists of 15 residues. The V end lost 5 bases, the J end lost 7 bases, and 17 bases lay between the germline ends. In germline, CDR1 is SSHAT, CDR2 FNYEAQ (reference sequence). The CDR3 region has the DNA TGTGCCAGCAGCCCCACTAGCCGGGGAGGCGGGGAGCTGTTTTTT. Protein product: CASSPTSRGGGELFF.

The J gene is TRBJ1-2, the V gene TRBV6-5, with D possibly being TRBD1 (5 bases). The V end lost 0 bases, the J end lost 8 bases, and 16 bases lay between the germline ends. Germline V lookup: CDR1 MNHEY, CDR2 SVGAGI. The CDR3 runs 15 residues. The CDR3 DNA reads TGTGCCAGCAGTTACTCGATGCGGGACCAGGGCGGCTACACCTTC. This codes for CASSYSMRDQGGYTF.

The chain joins TRBV7-2 to TRBJ1-2; a weak D match, TRBD1 (5 bases). V lost 6 bases and J lost 4, with 27 bases in between. This CDR3 comprises 18 residues. Germline values: CDR1 SGHTA, CDR2 FQGNSA. The CDR3 DNA sequence: TGTGCCAGCAGTCCCAGTGACGTAAGGCCGACAGTTTTCTATGGCTACACCTTC. Its protein product is CASSPSDVRPTVFYGYTF.

The V gene is TRBV27, the J gene TRBJ1-6, with D unresolved. Germline V CDR1 and CDR2: MNHEY, SMNVEV (reference sequence). V was pared by 3 bases and J by 8 bases, with 11 bases between. CDR3 size: 14 residues. The CDR3 spells CASSFPGPYSPLHF. In nucleotides, the CDR3 is TGTGCCAGCAGTTTTCCAGGCCCCTATTCACCCCTCCACTTT.

This rearrangement joins TRBV6-2 or TRBV6-3 to TRBJ2-7; perhaps TRBD2 as D (7 bases). The CDR3 is 14 amino acids. CDR1 is MNHEY and CDR2 is SVGEGT in the germline V gene. The V end was cut by 2 bases, the J end by 7 bases, with 15 bases between. In DNA form, the CDR3 reads TGTGCCAGCAGTTACGGTGCGGGGGCGGGTGAGCAGTACTTC. It specifies CASSYGAGAGEQYF.

The J gene is TRBJ2-7, the V gene TRBV27; 7 bases match TRBD1. Germline V gene lookup returns CDR1 MNHEY and CDR2 SMNVEV (reference sequence). V lost 3 bases, J lost 0 bases, and 2 bases stayed unmatched. The CDR3 totals 14 residues. CDR3 coding DNA: TGTGCCAGCAGTTTGGGGGACAGCTCCTACGAGCAGTACTTC. Translating gives CASSLGDSSYEQYF.

The CDR3 nucleotides read TGTGCCAGCAGTTATGGGCAGAATTCACCCCTCCACTTT. It specifies CASSYGQNSPLHF. V gene TRBV6-5 combines with J gene TRBJ1-6; no definite D call. From germline, CDR1 is MNHEY and CDR2 SVGAGI. This CDR3 comprises 13 residues. V shed 3 bases and J shed 7 bases, with 7 bases lying between them.

This clone was found once. The chain combines TRBV23-1 with TRBJ2-3; no clear D gene. TRBV23-1 is reported as an ORF; its role is uncertain. The CDR3 is 17 residues long. Trimming left V 0 bases short and J 12 bases short, with 25 bases between. DNA for the CDR3: TGCGCCAGCAGTCAATCCACAGATTTAGGCGTTTATGCCTACCAGTATTTT. It is translated as CASSQSTDLGVYAYQYF.

The CDR3 nucleotides are TGTGCCAGCAGGTTGGGAGTAATGAACACTGAAGCTTTCTTT. Translated: CASRLGVMNTEAFF. The chain links TRBV27 to TRBJ1-1; D unresolved. V lost 6 bases and J lost 0, with 11 bases in between. CDR1 MNHEY and CDR2 SMNVEV come from the germline V gene (reference sequence). The CDR3 extends over 14 amino acids.

V and J are TRBV3-1 (or the pseudogene TRBV3-2) and TRBJ1-3; no definite D call. The CDR3 has 16 amino acids. The germline gives CDR1 LGHDT, CDR2 YNNKEL (reference sequence). V gave up 0 bases and J gave up 0 bases, with 9 bases separating them. CDR3 protein: CASSQDVRRSGNTIYF. CDR3 bases: TGTGCCAGCAGCCAAGATGTCAGGCGCTCTGGAAACACCATATATTTT.

The chain employs TRBV29-1 and TRBJ2-5; no clear D. V lost 4 bases and J lost 3, with 15 bases in between. The length of the CDR3 is 14 residues. The V gene's germline CDR1 is SQVTM and CDR2 ANQGSEA. As DNA, the CDR3 is TGCAGCGTTGTGGGCAGGCTCAACAAAGAGACCCAGTACTTC. This sequence encodes CSVVGRLNKETQYF.

This sequence joins TRBV7-6 and TRBJ1-4, with D hard to call. The CDR3 runs 15 residues. With 4 bases removed from V and 7 bases from J, the gap between germline ends came to 16 bases. CDR1 SGHVS and CDR2 FNYEAQ come from the germline V gene. As DNA, the CDR3 is TGTGCCAGCAGCTCGAGGGTCGGATGGGGTGAAAAACTGTTTTTT. This sequence encodes CASSSRVGWGEKLFF.

This rearrangement joins TRBV27 to TRBJ2-5; D uncertain. The germline V gene has CDR1 MNHEY and CDR2 SMNVEV (reference sequence). V gave up 0 bases and J gave up 5 bases, with 16 bases separating them. This CDR3 comprises 16 residues. DNA for the CDR3: TGTGCCAGCAGTTTATCATCCCGACTTGCGAGGGAGACCCAGTACTTC. It specifies CASSLSSRLARETQYF.